Each of the 27 T cell receptor beta chains below was sequenced from the same sample in a study of T cell responses to AZD1222 COVID-19 vaccine. Produced via immunoSEQ multiplex PCR; TCRdb's table is partial and in-frame only. The sample shows about 100,000 clones, 92% of them seen only once. The sample was peripheral blood, taken on day 0 of AZD1222 vaccination. Source of these receptors: an adult in good health.

V is TRBV4-1 and J is TRBJ1-2; no clear D gene. Trimming took off 7 bases at V and 1 base at J, with 13 bases between the two ends. Germline V gives CDR1 MGHRA, CDR2 YSYEKL. CDR3 length equals 14 residues. The CDR3 coding sequence is TGCGCCAGCACCCTAGGACGGGTTAACTATGGCTACACCTTC. It is translated as CASTLGRVNYGYTF.

This chain links TRBV10-2 with TRBJ1-5, with a possible D match to TRBD1 (5 bases). V was cut by 4 bases and J by 5 bases, with 9 bases left in between. CDR1 is WSHSY, CDR2 SAAADI, per germline. The CDR3 is 13 amino acids. CDR3 loop: CASSVGAHQPQHF. In nucleotides, the CDR3 is TGCGCCAGCAGTGTCGGGGCTCATCAGCCCCAGCATTTT.

This chain connects TRBV12-3 or TRBV12-4 to TRBJ2-1; 8 nucleotides agree with TRBD2. There are 13 residues in the CDR3. After removal of 5 bases from V and 8 bases from J, the junction contained 5 bases not matched to a gene. The CDR3 is CASSTGTRDEQFF. The CDR3 nucleotides are TGTGCCAGCAGTACCGGGACTAGGGATGAGCAGTTCTTC.

This chain connects TRBV15 to TRBJ1-5; 8 bases agree with TRBD1. V was pared by 1 base and J by 6 bases, with 5 bases of the junction left unmatched. The CDR3 has 15 amino acids. Germline CDR1 LNHNV, CDR2 YYDKDF (reference sequence). CDR3 coding DNA: TGTGCCACCAGCAGAGCTACAGGGGGTGGTCAGCCCCAGCATTTT. The encoded protein is CATSRATGGGQPQHF.

The chain has TRBV27 and TRBJ2-3; no clear D gene. Germline V gives CDR1 MNHEY, CDR2 SMNVEV (reference sequence). Trimming pared 4 bases from V and 6 bases from J, leaving 11 bases between. The length of the CDR3 is 13 residues. CDR3 in DNA: TGTGCCAGCAGTTCTGGCCGAAGGGATACGCAGTATTTT. This encodes CASSSGRRDTQYF.

This clone was found once. The chain is built from TRBV5-6 and TRBJ1-3; D is possibly TRBD1 (6 bases). The length of the CDR3 is 16 residues. CDR1 is SGHDT, CDR2 YYEEEE, per germline. With 4 bases removed from V and 4 bases from J, the gap between germline ends came to 18 bases. In nucleotides, the CDR3 is TGTGCCAGCAGCCCTCGAGGGGGGCTAGGAGGAAACACCATATATTTT. This gives the protein CASSPRGGLGGNTIYF.

The chain recombines TRBV6-6 with TRBJ1-5; D unclear. CDR3 length: 14 amino acids. Trimming cost V 6 bases and J 7 bases, with 16 bases left between them. The germline V gene encodes CDR1 MNHNY and CDR2 SVGAGI (reference sequence). The CDR3 reads CASSWQSFKQPQHF. The CDR3 DNA reads TGTGCCAGCAGCTGGCAGTCTTTCAAACAGCCCCAGCATTTT.

V usage is TRBV6-1 and J usage is TRBJ1-2; D call uncertain. This CDR3 region has 15 residues. V was trimmed by 3 bases and J by 4 bases, leaving 15 bases between them. Germline CDR1 MNHNS, CDR2 SASEGT. The CDR3 DNA sequence: TGTGCCAGCAGTGATCCGGGCAGGCACCCCTATGGCTACACCTTC. The encoded protein is CASSDPGRHPYGYTF.

Only one count was recorded for this clone. CDR3 bases: TGTGCCAGTAGTACGAACCCGGCAGGGCCCTTGGGGGGTGAGCAGTTCTTC. It yields the protein CASSTNPAGPLGGEQFF. V gene TRBV19 combines with J gene TRBJ2-1; D is possibly TRBD2 (6 bases). The CDR3 consists of 17 residues. Looked up from germline, CDR1 is LNHDA and CDR2 is SQIVND (reference sequence). V was clipped by 4 bases and J by 9 bases, with 25 bases between them.

CDR3 sequence: CASRGSNQPQHF. For the CDR3, the DNA is TGTGCCAGCAGAGGAAGCAATCAGCCCCAGCATTTT. The J gene is TRBJ1-5, the V gene TRBV2; D unresolved. The CDR3 has 12 amino acids. Trimming pared 6 bases from V and 1 base from J, leaving 4 bases between. The germline CDR1 and CDR2 sequences are SNHLY and FYNNEI.

This clone was detected once. The chain employs TRBV5-4 and TRBJ2-5, with 10 bases aligning to TRBD2. The CDR3 spans 16 residues. Germline V gene lookup returns CDR1 SGHNT and CDR2 YYREEE (reference sequence). The trim removed 1 base at V and 4 bases at J, leaving 7 bases unmatched. CDR3 DNA: TGTGCCAGCAGCTTGTGGCTAGCGGGAGAGGTAGAGACCCAGTACTTC. This sequence encodes CASSLWLAGEVETQYF.

The chain links TRBV27 to TRBJ2-6; the D gene is possibly TRBD1 (6 bases). The CDR3 covers 15 residues. Germline V gene data show CDR1 as MNHEY and CDR2 as SMNVEV (reference sequence). V lost 5 bases and J lost 4, with 12 bases in between. Here the CDR3 DNA reads TGTGCCAGCAGTGCCACAGGGTCCGGGGCCAACGTCCTGACTTTC. This sequence encodes CASSATGSGANVLTF.

This clone was counted a single time. The V and J genes are TRBV12-3 or TRBV12-4 and TRBJ1-5; D is ambiguous. This CDR3 has 11 amino acids. V was trimmed by 6 bases and J by 9 bases, leaving 9 bases between them. The CDR3, as DNA: TGTGCCAGCAGAGGTGAGGGGCCCCAGCATTTT. Its translation is CASRGEGPQHF.

The chain is built from TRBV11-2 and TRBJ2-1; 7 bases map to TRBD2. The germline CDR1 and CDR2 sequences are SGHAT and FQNNGV. After removal of 7 bases from V and 7 bases from J, the junction contained 13 bases not matched to a gene. The CDR3 runs to 15 residues. The CDR3 nucleotides are TGTGCCAGCACCCGCGGCCAAGCGGGAATGAATGAGCAGTTCTTC. Amino acids: CASTRGQAGMNEQFF.

This chain joins TRBV5-8 and TRBJ2-3; 10 positions agree with TRBD2. The CDR3 runs to 17 residues. Per germline, CDR1 SGHTS and CDR2 YDEGEE. Trimming cost V 0 bases and J 4 bases; bases outside gene matches: 8. The CDR3 sequence is CASSLVVASGRPDTQYF. DNA of the CDR3: TGTGCCAGCAGCTTGGTGGTGGCTAGCGGGAGACCAGATACGCAGTATTTT.

The chain is built from TRBV18 and TRBJ2-2; 7 positions agree with TRBD2. The J segment lost 2 bases and the V segment lost 1 base, leaving 4 bases of the junction unmatched. The CDR3 length is 16 residues. CDR1 and CDR2 (germline): KGHSH, LQKENI. CDR3: CASSPQAGSNTGELFF. The CDR3 bases are TGTGCCAGCTCACCACAAGCGGGATCTAACACCGGGGAGCTGTTTTTT.

The chain couples TRBV6-6 to TRBJ1-6; D not certain. Trimming left V 0 bases short and J 9 bases short, with 3 bases between. Germline assignment: CDR1 MNHNY and CDR2 SVGAGI (reference sequence). The CDR3 is made up of 12 amino acids. As DNA, the CDR3 is TGTGCCAGCAGTTACTCGTTTTCACCCCTCCACTTT. Protein sequence: CASSYSFSPLHF.

The chain employs TRBV11-2 and TRBJ1-5; 8 positions agree with TRBD1. Germline V gene data show CDR1 as SGHAT and CDR2 as FQNNGV. CDR3 length: 13 residues. The V gene end was trimmed by 4 bases and the J gene end by 4 bases; junction bases not matched to a gene: 0. The CDR3 region is CASSWTGNQPQHF. In DNA form, the CDR3 reads TGTGCCAGCAGCTGGACAGGGAATCAGCCCCAGCATTTT.

The gene calls are TRBV19 and TRBJ1-5; D gene unclear. CDR3 size: 14 residues. Looked up from germline, CDR1 is LNHDA and CDR2 is SQIVND (reference sequence). Trimming stripped 8 bases from V and 4 bases from J, with 15 bases between. The CDR3 protein is CASQITVINQPQHF. For the CDR3, the DNA is TGTGCCAGTCAGATCACAGTGATTAATCAGCCCCAGCATTTT. Together with reference TRBV19 and TRBJ1-5, the CDR3 gives the full variable domain: DGGITQSPKYLFRKEGQNVTLSCEQNLNHDAMYWYRQDPGQGLRLIYYSQIVNDFQKGDIAEGYSVSREKKESFPLTVTSAQKNPTAFYLCASQITVINQPQHFGDGTRLSIL.

This chain links TRBV25-1 with TRBJ1-4; TRBD1 is a possible D gene (6 bases). The germline CDR1 and CDR2 sequences are MGHDK and SYGVNS. Trimming stripped 2 bases from V and 1 base from J, with 8 bases between. This CDR3 has 15 residues. Here the CDR3 reads CASSEKGVTNEKLFF. CDR3 nucleotides: TGTGCCAGCAGTGAAAAGGGGGTAACTAATGAAAAACTGTTTTTT.

The chain carries TRBV7-8 and TRBJ2-1; D uncertain. CDR1 is SGHVS and CDR2 is FQNEAQ in the germline V gene. V gave up 5 bases and J gave up 10 bases, with 12 bases separating them. This CDR3 is built from 12 residues. The CDR3: CASSQRHAEQFF. CDR3 nucleotide sequence: TGTGCCAGCAGCCAAAGACACGCCGAGCAGTTCTTC.

The CDR3 protein is CASSQDRQQTNTGELFF. Here the CDR3 DNA reads TGTGCCAGCAGCCAAGATAGACAGCAAACGAACACCGGGGAGCTGTTTTTT. The V gene is TRBV7-9, the J gene TRBJ2-2, with D tentatively TRBD1 (5 bases). With 5 bases removed from V and 0 bases from J, the gap between germline ends came to 16 bases. This CDR3 is 17 amino acids long. Germline CDR1 is SEHNR and CDR2 is FQNEAQ (reference sequence).

The CDR3 protein is CASSEGMNTEAFF. Written as DNA, the CDR3 is TGTGCCAGCAGTGAAGGGATGAACACTGAAGCTTTCTTT. V is TRBV2 and J is TRBJ1-1; no firm D call. Between the trimmed V and J ends, which lost 1 base and 0 bases, there was a span of 3 bases. The CDR3 is 13 residues long. Germline lookup yields CDR1 SNHLY and CDR2 FYNNEI.

This CDR3 is CASSQGTGEGYEQYF. The CDR3 nucleotides read TGTGCCAGCAGCCAAGGGACAGGGGAAGGCTACGAGCAGTACTTC. This sequence joins TRBV14 and TRBJ2-7; 9 bases match TRBD1. V was clipped by 1 base and J by 3 bases; unmatched bases: 4. The CDR3 is 15 amino acids. Germline V CDR1 and CDR2: SGHDN, FVKESK.

The chain uses TRBV3-1 (or the pseudogene TRBV3-2) and TRBJ1-5; 8 positions agree with TRBD1. This CDR3 region has 16 residues. Germline V gene sequence: CDR1 LGHDT, CDR2 YNNKEL (reference sequence). The trim removed 2 bases at V and 2 bases at J, leaving 5 bases unmatched. CDR3 protein: CASSQSGQAGNQPQHF. DNA of the CDR3: TGTGCCAGCAGCCAATCGGGACAGGCCGGCAATCAGCCCCAGCATTTT.

J is TRBJ2-2 and V is TRBV10-3; D gene unclear. V dropped 3 bases and J dropped 7 bases, with 12 bases sitting between them. The CDR3 runs to 14 residues. Per germline, CDR1 ENHRY and CDR2 SYGVKD. The CDR3 DNA reads as TGTGCCATCAGTGACTGGCAGGCGAGCGGGGAGCTGTTTTTT. It codes for CAISDWQASGELFF.

This rearrangement joins TRBV30 to TRBJ2-5; no definite D call. The ends were cut back, 0 bases at V and 4 bases at J, with 9 bases in the middle. Germline assignment: CDR1 GTSNPN and CDR2 SVGIG (reference sequence). The CDR3 totals 13 residues. CDR3 in amino acids: CAWSVVKGETQYF. CDR3 DNA: TGTGCCTGGAGTGTAGTTAAGGGAGAGACCCAGTACTTC.